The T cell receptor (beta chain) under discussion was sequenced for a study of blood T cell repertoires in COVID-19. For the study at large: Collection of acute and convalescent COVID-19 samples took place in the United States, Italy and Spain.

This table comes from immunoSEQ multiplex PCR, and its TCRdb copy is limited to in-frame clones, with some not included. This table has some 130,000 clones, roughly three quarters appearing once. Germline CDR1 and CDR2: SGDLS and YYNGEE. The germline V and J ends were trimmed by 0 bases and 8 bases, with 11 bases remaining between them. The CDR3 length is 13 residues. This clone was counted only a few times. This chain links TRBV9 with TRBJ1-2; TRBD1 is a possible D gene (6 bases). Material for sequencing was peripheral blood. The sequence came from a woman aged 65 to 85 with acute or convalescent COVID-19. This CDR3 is CASSVDARGGYTF. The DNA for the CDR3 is TGTGCCAGCAGCGTAGACGCCAGGGGCGGCTACACCTTC.